This paragraph covers one T cell receptor beta chain sequence. Per the study methods: Scientists estimated how many nucleated cells there were by amplifying reference gene primers. Sequencing used immunoSEQ multiplex PCR; TCRdb keeps in-frame clones, though not all of them. V and J calls and clone size are as listed in that table; D and trimming were resolved from the DNA. The repertoire has some 250,000 clones, around 81% of them found once; the top ten carry over 2.5%. The CDR3 totals 15 residues. CDR1 and CDR2 (germline): SGHNT, YENEEA. Trimming took 0 bases from V and 1 from J, leaving 4 bases between them. The data were obtained in a study of blood T cell repertoires in COVID-19. Study-level background: The origin of the acute and convalescent COVID-19 samples was the United States, Italy and Spain. Sources were T cells, B-cell-depleted T cells, or PBMCs; the material itself was cDNA or gDNA.

Specimen: peripheral blood. The clonotype was recovered from an older woman with active or convalescent COVID-19. V usage is TRBV11-3 and J usage is TRBJ2-6; D is ambiguous. In DNA, the CDR3 is TGTGCCAGCAGCTTAGACGGGTCTGGGGCCAACGTCCTGACTTTC. Protein sequence: CASSLDGSGANVLTF. The complete variable domain, with remaining parts taken from reference TRBV11-3 and TRBJ2-6, reads EAGVVQSPRYKIIEKKQPVAFWCNPISGHNTLYWYLQNLGQGPELLIRYENEEAVDDSQLPKDRFSAERLKGVDSTLKIQPAELGDSAVYLCASSLDGSGANVLTFGAGSRLTVL.